A single sample gave rise to the 2 T cell receptor beta chains below, sequenced in a study of cytomegalovirus exposure and HLA in healthy donors. 60 Vbeta and 13 Jbeta primers were used in PCR. Libraries were prepared by immunoSEQ multiplex PCR; TCRdb keeps only in-frame clonotypes and omits some of them. The sample lists about 140,000 clones; roughly 80% were seen once. Sequenced material: PBMCs. The receptor source for this set is a man in his forties or fifties in good health and CMV-seropositive.

V usage is TRBV7-9 and J usage is TRBJ2-2, with TRBD2 as a possible D gene (5 bases). The length of the CDR3 is 14 residues. V lost 0 bases and J lost 5, with 7 bases in between. Germline assignment: CDR1 SEHNR and CDR2 FQNEAQ (reference sequence). The CDR3 protein is CASSLAGVTGELFF. As DNA, the CDR3 is TGTGCCAGCAGCTTAGCCGGGGTGACCGGGGAGCTGTTTTTT.

This chain links TRBV6-5 with TRBJ1-5; D is ambiguous. The CDR3 sequence is 14 residues long. CDR1 is MNHEY, CDR2 SVGAGI, per germline. Trimming pared 6 bases from V and 0 bases from J, leaving 9 bases between. The CDR3 protein is CASSVHYSNQPQHF. DNA of the CDR3: TGTGCCAGCAGCGTTCACTATAGCAATCAGCCCCAGCATTTT.